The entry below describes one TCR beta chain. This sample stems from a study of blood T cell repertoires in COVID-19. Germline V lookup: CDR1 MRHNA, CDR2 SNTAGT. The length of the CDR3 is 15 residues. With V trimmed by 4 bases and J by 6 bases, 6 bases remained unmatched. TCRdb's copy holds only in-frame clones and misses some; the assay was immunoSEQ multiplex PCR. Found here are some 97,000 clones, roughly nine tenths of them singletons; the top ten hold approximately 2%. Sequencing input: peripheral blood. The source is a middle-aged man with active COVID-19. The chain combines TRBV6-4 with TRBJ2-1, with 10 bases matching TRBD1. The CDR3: CASSGQGASRNEQFF. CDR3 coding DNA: TGTGCCAGCAGTGGACAGGGGGCATCACGCAATGAGCAGTTCTTC.